This T cell receptor (beta chain) was sequenced in a study of blood T cell repertoires in COVID-19. Study at large: Spain, Italy and the United States supplied samples that represented acute and convalescent COVID-19. Sources were T cells, B-cell-depleted T cells, or PBMCs; the material itself was cDNA or gDNA.

The germline gives CDR1 SQVTM, CDR2 ANQGSEA. This CDR3 region has 13 residues. The V segment lost 4 bases and the J segment 5 bases; nucleotides outside the gene matches: 5. The data were produced by immunoSEQ multiplex PCR, yet TCRdb's version contains in-frame clones alone and is incomplete. The top ten clones hold just under 2% of a sample with 110,000 to 150,000 clones, 78% of them seen once. The chain links TRBV29-1 to TRBJ2-7; 10 bases match TRBD1. This TCR was recovered from a woman in her fifties or sixties with acute or convalescent COVID-19. Sequencing was carried out using peripheral blood. CDR3: CSVAKGTGDEQYF. The CDR3 bases are TGCAGCGTTGCCAAGGGGACAGGGGACGAGCAGTACTTC.